The clone carrying this T cell receptor (beta chain) has only a few counts. Its antigen is still unknown. Constant-segment primers and 5'RACE yielded cDNA libraries for TCR alpha and TCR beta, each carrying sample barcodes and UMIs. Using its own MiXCR run on the 5' RACE reads, TCRdb lists one record per CDR3 protein. The sample lists about half a million distinct CDR3 sequences, roughly 20% occurring once. Germline loops: CDR1 MNHNS, CDR2 SASEGT. Trimming at V came to 6 bases and at J to 8 bases, leaving 9 bases not matched to a gene. This CDR3 comprises 13 residues. This entry comes from a study of T-cell memory formation after mild COVID-19. Findings and caveats of the study: Pre-infection memory carried some responding clones, suggesting that cross-reactive memory joined. Day 15 to 85 contractors were CD4/CD8 balanced; later expanders leaned CD4+.

The chain is built from TRBV6-1 and TRBJ1-2; 7 bases match TRBD1. The source material was PBMCs or a T cell subset sorted from them (not recorded which). This receptor was obtained from an adult woman who had mild COVID-19 (a few samples of this study predate the infection). Cell type and time point are not known. CDR3 residues: CASRIQGVGGYTF. In DNA form, the CDR3 reads TGTGCCAGCAGGATCCAGGGGGTCGGCGGCTACACCTTC.